Listed below are T cell receptor beta chains from one sample, sequenced in a study of chemoradiotherapy in HPV16-positive cancers. Method: immunoSEQ multiplex PCR; TCRdb's copy keeps in-frame clones and lacks some. The sample comprises approximately 52,000 clones, roughly 90% of which are singletons, and around 3.3% rests with the top ten. The sample here was blood, taken from a patient who underwent chemoradiotherapy. Source of these receptors: a human donor with HPV-associated anogenital cancer. Both conserved end residues are part of each CDR3. Each record gives: V gene, J gene, CDR3 length, CDR3 protein.

V: TRBV2
J: TRBJ2-3
length: 14
CDR3: CASNVGVAINTQYF

V: TRBV27
J: TRBJ2-7
length: 14
CDR3: CASRIDLWAYEQYF

V: TRBV30
J: TRBJ1-4
length: 18
CDR3: CAWSPPEWELLTNEKLFF

V: TRBV19
J: TRBJ2-5
length: 14
CDR3: CASSIDSGSGAQYF

V: TRBV5-6
J: TRBJ1-2
length: 14
CDR3: CASSWGTENYGYTF

V: TRBV12-5
J: TRBJ2-3
length: 17
CDR3: CASPWGTGAFSTDTQYF

V: TRBV5-1
J: TRBJ2-1
length: 16
CDR3: CASSLVRTGVTNEQFF

V: TRBV30
J: TRBJ2-7
length: 12
CDR3: CAWSKGSYEQYF

V: TRBV15
J: TRBJ2-5
length: 15
CDR3: CATSRARTTGETQYF

V: TRBV5-8
J: TRBJ2-7
length: 15
CDR3: CASSLIGDPLYEQYF

V: TRBV19
J: TRBJ1-6
length: 15
CDR3: CASSTGQADNSPLHF

V: TRBV4-3
J: TRBJ2-3
length: 16
CDR3: CASSPVTRTRTDTQYF

V: TRBV5-4
J: TRBJ2-1
length: 14
CDR3: CASSSDPSYNEQFF

V: TRBV7-2
J: TRBJ1-2
length: 15
CDR3: CASSPLLGQGGGYTF

V: TRBV6-5
J: TRBJ1-1
length: 13
CDR3: CASTRQGNTEAFF

V: TRBV5-8
J: -
length: 16
CDR3: CASSLGAGNGQETQYF

V: TRBV9
J: TRBJ1-2
length: 17
CDR3: CASSVGGGQSARDGYTF

V: TRBV9
J: TRBJ2-3
length: 15
CDR3: CASSVVLAGTDTQYF

V: TRBV9
J: TRBJ1-2
length: 14
CDR3: CASTDRDSNYGYTF

V: TRBV30
J: TRBJ1-3
length: 13
CDR3: CAWRGRRGNTIYF

V: TRBV7-9
J: TRBJ1-6
length: 16
CDR3: CASGRFLLSGGSPLHF

V: TRBV6-1
J: TRBJ1-6
length: 12
CDR3: CATPGQGSPLHF

V: TRBV6-6
J: TRBJ1-5
length: 15
CDR3: CASRPGQGSNQPQHF

V: TRBV6-1
J: TRBJ1-2
length: 15
CDR3: CASSEGSGGYYGYTF

V: TRBV2
J: TRBJ2-2
length: 14
CDR3: CASSYTSNTGELFF

V: TRBV18
J: TRBJ2-5
length: 14
CDR3: CASSPGGTRETQYF

V: TRBV7-2
J: TRBJ2-7
length: 15
CDR3: CASSLIPLDSYEQYF

V: TRBV5-1
J: TRBJ2-3
length: 16
CDR3: CASSLGEGQGKDTQYF

V: TRBV4-3
J: TRBJ2-2
length: 17
CDR3: CASSQDLSRLAHGELFF